These T cell receptor beta chains were read from a single sample in a study of T-cell memory formation after mild COVID-19. TCRdb reprocessed the 5' RACE reads with MiXCR, giving one entry per CDR3 protein. The table shows about 140,000 distinct CDR3 sequences, with 25% occurring only once. Material: PBMCs or a T cell subset sorted from them (not recorded which). The receptors here all came from an adult woman who had mild COVID-19 (a few samples of this study predate the infection). Cell type and time point are not known. Each CDR3 is given with its conserved first and last residue. Fields, in order: J gene, D gene, V gene, clone size, CDR3 protein, CDR3 DNA. D genes are given only for firm matches. Clone sizes are given selectively: once, few, many, or a class where the clone is expanded.

TRBJ1-1,NA,TRBV12-3/TRBV12-4,NA,CASSLMEGGNTEAFF,TGTGCCAGCAGTTTAATGGAGGGGGGCAACACTGAAGCTTTCTTT
TRBJ2-1,NA,TRBV19,NA,CASSTGGGQFF,TGTGCCAGTAGTACGGGTGGAGGGCAGTTCTTC
TRBJ1-2,NA,TRBV7-3,few,CASSLKVLPVNYGYTF,TGTGCCAGCAGCTTAAAGGTTTTACCGGTGAACTATGGCTACACCTTC
TRBJ2-1,NA,TRBV7-8,NA,CASSLALRGGLYNEQFF,TGTGCCAGCAGCTTAGCGCTTAGGGGGGGGCTCTACAATGAGCAGTTCTTC
TRBJ1-2,NA,TRBV29-1,NA,CSAGAVDGYTF,TGCAGCGCCGGCGCGGTAGATGGCTACACCTTC
TRBJ2-7,NA,TRBV5-1,NA,CASSLGHLYEQYF,TGCGCCAGCAGCTTGGGACACCTCTACGAGCAGTACTTC
TRBJ2-3,NA,TRBV6-1,few,CASSENTRLVSTDTQYF,TGTGCCAGCAGTGAAAATACGAGACTCGTGAGCACAGATACGCAGTATTTT
TRBJ1-2,NA,TRBV6-5,NA,CASSYQPGSYYGYTF,TGTGCCAGCAGTTACCAGCCCGGCAGCTACTATGGCTACACCTTC
TRBJ1-5,TRBD1,TRBV7-9,NA,CASQGELGNQPQHF,TGTGCCAGCCAGGGGGAGTTGGGCAATCAGCCCCAGCATTTT
TRBJ2-1,TRBD2,TRBV4-1,NA,CASTSGTRGEQFF,TGCGCCAGCACCTCCGGGACTAGAGGTGAGCAGTTCTTC
TRBJ1-6,NA,TRBV6-4,NA,CASSDSVGRSPLHF,TGTGCCAGCAGTGACAGCGTGGGGCGGTCACCCCTCCACTTT
TRBJ1-2,NA,TRBV12-3/TRBV12-4,once,CASSLARHTHYGYTF,TGTGCCAGCAGTTTGGCCAGGCACACGCACTATGGCTACACCTTC
TRBJ2-5,TRBD1,TRBV7-9,few,CASRGSTGGQETQYF,TGTGCCAGCAGGGGTTCGACAGGGGGTCAAGAGACCCAGTACTTC
TRBJ2-7,TRBD1,TRBV6-2/TRBV6-3,NA,CASSYGTGYEQYF,TGTGCCAGCAGTTACGGGACAGGCTACGAGCAGTACTTC
TRBJ1-5,NA,TRBV7-9,NA,CASSLVPPEGNQPQHF,TGTGCCAGCAGCCTCGTCCCCCCTGAGGGCAATCAGCCCCAGCATTTT
TRBJ1-2,NA,TRBV5-4,medium-sized,CASSLGQGGNGYTF,TGTGCCAGCAGCTTGGGCCAGGGAGGGAATGGCTACACCTTC
TRBJ2-5,TRBD1,TRBV12-3/TRBV12-4,NA,CASSIGQEQETQYF,TGTGCCAGCAGCATCGGACAGGAGCAAGAGACCCAGTACTTC
TRBJ2-1,NA,TRBV29-1,NA,CSVEEDVLAGVNEQFF,TGCAGCGTTGAGGAAGACGTATTAGCCGGAGTCAATGAGCAGTTCTTC
TRBJ1-1,TRBD1,TRBV6-5,NA,CASSLFGTGMRWAEAFF,TGTGCCAGCAGTTTATTTGGGACAGGGATGCGTTGGGCTGAAGCTTTCTTT
TRBJ1-1,NA,TRBV5-5,NA,CASSLRGEAFF,TGTGCCAGCAGCTTGAGGGGCGAAGCTTTCTTT
TRBJ2-1,TRBD2,TRBV6-2/TRBV6-3,NA,CASSHLLAGTYNEQFF,TGTGCCAGCAGCCACCTGCTAGCGGGAACCTACAATGAGCAGTTCTTC
TRBJ1-2,NA,TRBV20-1,NA,CSASGGGSSYGYTF,TGCAGTGCCTCCGGGGGGGGCAGTTCCTATGGCTACACCTTC
TRBJ1-1,NA,TRBV24-1,few,CATSTFLNTEAFF,TGTGCCACCAGTACTTTCTTGAACACTGAAGCTTTCTTT
TRBJ2-1,NA,TRBV7-9,NA,CASSPRTGNEQFF,TGTGCCAGCAGCCCCAGGACGGGCAATGAGCAGTTCTTC
TRBJ1-2,TRBD1,TRBV29-1,NA,CSVKTGERYGYTF,TGCAGCGTTAAGACAGGGGAACGGTATGGCTACACCTTC
TRBJ1-1,TRBD1,TRBV7-6,few,CASRQQGTEAFF,TGTGCCAGCAGACAACAGGGGACTGAAGCTTTCTTT
TRBJ1-1,NA,TRBV19,NA,CASKFYPTENTEAFF,TGTGCCAGTAAGTTTTACCCGACGGAGAACACTGAAGCTTTCTTT
TRBJ2-1,NA,TRBV24-1,NA,CATGPAYNEQFF,TGTGCCACCGGTCCGGCGTACAATGAGCAGTTCTTC
TRBJ1-1,TRBD1,TRBV3-1,NA,CASSLDRGQNTEAFF,TGTGCCAGCAGCCTGGACAGGGGGCAGAACACTGAAGCTTTCTTT
TRBJ2-1,NA,TRBV7-9,NA,CASSLGQGINVADEQFF,TGTGCCAGCAGCTTAGGGCAGGGTATTAATGTCGCTGATGAGCAGTTCTTC
TRBJ2-7,NA,TRBV7-6,NA,CASSSPGREQYF,TGTGCCAGCAGCTCTCCGGGACGCGAGCAGTACTTC
TRBJ2-7,TRBD2,TRBV9,NA,CASSVGTSGTYEQYF,TGTGCCAGCAGCGTAGGGACTAGCGGAACCTACGAGCAGTACTTC
TRBJ2-3,NA,TRBV29-1,few,CSVEERQAAYTQYF,TGCAGCGTTGAAGAGCGTCAGGCCGCGTATACGCAGTATTTT
TRBJ1-4,NA,TRBV7-2,NA,CASSSYTGALNEKLFF,TGTGCCAGCAGCTCATATACCGGGGCCCTTAATGAAAAACTGTTTTTT
TRBJ2-3,TRBD1,TRBV20-1,few,CSATAGGMWDTQYF,TGCAGTGCTACCGCAGGGGGCATGTGGGATACGCAGTATTTT
TRBJ1-2,NA,TRBV13,few,CASSLGGRKGYTF,TGTGCCAGCAGCTTAGGAGGGAGAAAAGGCTACACCTTC
TRBJ2-5,NA,TRBV12-3/TRBV12-4,NA,CASSLQGGPRETQYF,TGTGCCAGCAGTCTGCAAGGGGGTCCTCGCGAGACCCAGTACTTC